A selection of T cell receptor beta chains follows, all from one sample in a study of blood T cell repertoires in COVID-19. The assay was immunoSEQ multiplex PCR, and TCRdb's table has in-frame clones only and misses some. The sample has about 240,000 clones; around 90% are singletons. Sequencing used peripheral blood. These receptors came from a man in his 60s who had recovered from COVID-19. The CDR3 runs from the conserved cysteine through the conserved F or W. D genes are given only for firm matches. Clone sizes are given selectively: once, few, many, or a class where the clone is expanded.

clone_size | j_call | d_call | v_call | cdr3_nt | cdr3_aa
many | TRBJ2-7 | NA | TRBV20-1 | TGCAGTGCTAGGGAGGACTACGAGCAGTACTTC | CSAREDYEQYF
NA | TRBJ2-1 | TRBD2 | TRBV5-3 | TGTGCCAGAAGCTTGACTCCGGGACTAGCGGGCCTACCCTCCTACAATGAGCAGTTCTTC | CARSLTPGLAGLPSYNEQFF
NA | TRBJ2-3 | NA | TRBV12-3/TRBV12-4 | TGTGCCAGCAGTGTAACAGGAACAGATACGCAGTATTTT | CASSVTGTDTQYF
NA | TRBJ1-1 | TRBD1 | TRBV6-5 | TGTGCCAGCAGTCGAGGATCAGGGGGCACTGAAGCTTTCTTT | CASSRGSGGTEAFF
NA | TRBJ2-5 | NA | TRBV7-6 | TGTGCCAGCGGCTCTAGGTCGGAGTACCAAGAGACCCAGTACTTC | CASGSRSEYQETQYF
NA | TRBJ1-4 | TRBD1 | TRBV18 | TGTGCCAGCTCACCAGGGACAGGTATCGGAAAACTGTTTTTT | CASSPGTGIGKLFF
NA | TRBJ2-2 | NA | TRBV6-6 | TGTGCCAGCAGTCGAACACTAGGGGGGGGCCAGACCGGGGAGCTGTTTTTT | CASSRTLGGGQTGELFF
NA | TRBJ1-1 | NA | TRBV5-1 | TGCGCCAGCAGCCCCTGGGGGGTAACTGAAGCTTTCTTT | CASSPWGVTEAFF
NA | TRBJ2-4 | NA | TRBV7-2 | TGTGCCAGCAGCTTAGTTGGTACGGGGAGCGAAAACATTCAGTACTTC | CASSLVGTGSENIQYF
NA | TRBJ1-1 | NA | TRBV19 | TGTGCCAGTAACCAAAGGGGGGGCCTCACTGAAGCTTTCTTT | CASNQRGGLTEAFF
NA | TRBJ2-1 | TRBD2 | TRBV6-6 | TGTGCCAGCAGTTTCGGGGGGATGCTCTACAATGAGCAGTTCTTC | CASSFGGMLYNEQFF
NA | TRBJ1-6 | NA | TRBV15 | TGTGCCACCAGCAGAGATCATAGGGACTCTTTGTTCCTCCACTTT | CATSRDHRDSLFLHF
NA | TRBJ1-1 | NA | TRBV30 | TGTGCCTGGACAATGTCGAACACTGAAGCTTTCTTT | CAWTMSNTEAFF
NA | TRBJ2-3 | TRBD1 | TRBV5-1 | TGCGCCAGCAGCTTTACGACAGGGGATTTCGGCACAGATACGCAGTATTTT | CASSFTTGDFGTDTQYF
few | TRBJ2-1 | NA | TRBV6-5 | TGTGCCAGCAGGGCGCAGGGATGGAATGAGCAGTTCTTC | CASRAQGWNEQFF
NA | TRBJ2-3 | TRBD2 | TRBV2 | TGTGCCAGCAGTGAAAGGCTAGCGGGGAAGACAGATACGCAGTATTTT | CASSERLAGKTDTQYF
NA | TRBJ1-3 | NA | TRBV2 | TGTGCCAGCAGTGAGATTATGGCTAAGGGGAACACCATATATTTT | CASSEIMAKGNTIYF
NA | TRBJ2-2 | TRBD1 | TRBV5-1 | TGCGCCAGCAGCTGGGACAGTACAAACACCGGGGAGCTGTTTTTT | CASSWDSTNTGELFF
NA | TRBJ1-1 | TRBD1 | TRBV19 | TGTGCCAGTACCACCACAGACAGGGGGCATACTGAAGCTTTCTTT | CASTTTDRGHTEAFF
NA | TRBJ1-1 | NA | TRBV6-5 | TGTGCCAGCAGATCCCCTGGACAACCTGAAGCTTTCTTT | CASRSPGQPEAFF
NA | TRBJ1-4 | NA | TRBV27 | TGTGCCAGCAGTTTGGCAGGGGTGACTAATGAAAAACTGTTTTTT | CASSLAGVTNEKLFF
NA | TRBJ1-2 | NA | TRBV2 | TGTGCCAGCACTGGGCAGCTTAACTATGGCTACACCTTC | CASTGQLNYGYTF
NA | TRBJ2-7 | NA | TRBV6-5 | TGTGCCAGCAGTTACTCGGGCAGGGTCTCCTACGAGCAGTACTTC | CASSYSGRVSYEQYF
NA | TRBJ2-1 | NA | TRBV18 | TGTGCCAGCTCACCAACTACGGGGTCCTCCTACAATGAGCAGTTCTTC | CASSPTTGSSYNEQFF
NA | TRBJ2-7 | TRBD2 | TRBV2 | TGTGCCAGCAGTAGGGACTACAACTACGAGCAGTACTTC | CASSRDYNYEQYF
NA | TRBJ2-3 | NA | TRBV6-5 | TGTGCCAGCAGCCCAAACGGGGTACTCGGCGATACGCAGTATTTT | CASSPNGVLGDTQYF
NA | TRBJ2-2 | NA | TRBV30 | TGTGCCTGGAGTTTGGAAGGGGACACCGGGGAGCTGTTTTTT | CAWSLEGDTGELFF
NA | TRBJ2-1 | NA | TRBV12-5 | TGTGCTAGTGCCGGACGGGACTCCAATGAGCAGTTCTTC | CASAGRDSNEQFF
NA | TRBJ1-1 | NA | TRBV5-1 | TGCGCCAGCAGCCTGGCGGGGTTATCTGAAGCTTTCTTT | CASSLAGLSEAFF
NA | TRBJ1-6 | NA | TRBV6-5 | TGTGCCAGTCGGGACACCTATAATTCACCCCTCCACTTT | CASRDTYNSPLHF
NA | TRBJ1-2 | TRBD1 | TRBV19 | TGTGCCAGTAGTAGCCTCGGACAGGGACCAGTCTATGGCTACACCTTC | CASSSLGQGPVYGYTF
NA | TRBJ1-1 | NA | TRBV7-8 | TGTGCCAGCAGCGTAAGGCCCCAGGGGAACACTGAAGCTTTCTTT | CASSVRPQGNTEAFF
NA | TRBJ1-2 | TRBD1 | TRBV30 | TGTGCCTGGAGTGTAACCGACCGGGACAGTTATGGCTACACCTTC | CAWSVTDRDSYGYTF
NA | TRBJ1-4 | TRBD1 | TRBV5-5 | TGTGCCAGCAGCCGGGAGGGGGCAGGGGACGAAAAACTGTTTTTT | CASSREGAGDEKLFF
NA | TRBJ1-1 | NA | TRBV5-1 | TGCGCCAGCAGCTTGGCCGGAGTGGAGTATGAAGCTTTCTTT | CASSLAGVEYEAFF
NA | TRBJ2-5 | NA | TRBV18 | TGTGCCAGCTCACTCGGACTGGAAGAGACCCAGTACTTC | CASSLGLEETQYF
NA | TRBJ1-4 | NA | TRBV18 | TGTGCCAGCTCACCAGCGAGTACGGTAACTAATGAAAAACTGTTTTTT | CASSPASTVTNEKLFF
NA | TRBJ1-5 | NA | TRBV5-1 | TGCGCCAGCAGCTTGGACGTGGGCGGCAATCAGCCCCAGCATTTT | CASSLDVGGNQPQHF
NA | TRBJ1-6 | NA | TRBV27 | TGTGCCAGCAGGCCCGATGGACAGAGCTCACCCCTCCACTTT | CASRPDGQSSPLHF
NA | TRBJ2-5 | NA | TRBV19 | TGTGCCAGTAGTATGGGACACCCCCAAGAGACCCAGTACTTC | CASSMGHPQETQYF
NA | TRBJ2-6 | NA | TRBV15 | TGTGCCACCAGCAGAGGTAGGGCAGGGTCTTTCTCTGGGGCCAACGTCCTGACTTTC | CATSRGRAGSFSGANVLTF
NA | TRBJ1-1 | NA | TRBV18 | TGTGCCAGCTCACGAATGTTCAAACAGGAGAACACTGAAGCTTTCTTT | CASSRMFKQENTEAFF
NA | TRBJ2-2 | TRBD2 | TRBV9 | TGTGCCAGCAGCCCGGGACTAGCGTTAGGAACCGGGGAGCTGTTTTTT | CASSPGLALGTGELFF
NA | TRBJ2-1 | TRBD1 | TRBV5-1 | TGCGCCAGCAGCAAGGGACAGGGGTTCTATGAGCAGTTCTTC | CASSKGQGFYEQFF
NA | TRBJ2-3 | NA | TRBV5-4 | TGTGCCAGCAGCCGTACCCTTTCGAGGGATACGCAGTATTTT | CASSRTLSRDTQYF
NA | TRBJ2-2 | TRBD2 | TRBV25-1 | TGTGCCAGCATGCGGGGGACCGGGGAGCTGTTTTTT | CASMRGTGELFF
once | TRBJ1-6 | TRBD1 | TRBV19 | TGTGCCAGTCGGACAGGGTTCCCCTATAATTCACCCCTCCACTTT | CASRTGFPYNSPLHF
NA | TRBJ2-7 | TRBD2 | TRBV3-1/TRBV3-2 | TGTGCCAGCAGCCGAGGGACTAGCGGTACTTCCGCCTACGAGCAGTACTTC | CASSRGTSGTSAYEQYF
NA | TRBJ1-2 | TRBD1 | TRBV6-5 | TGTGCCAGCAGGCTCGGACAGGGGGCTAACTATGGCTACACCTTC | CASRLGQGANYGYTF
NA | TRBJ1-4 | NA | TRBV5-8 | TGTGCCAGCATGCGGGACTTAAATGAAAAACTGTTTTTT | CASMRDLNEKLFF
NA | TRBJ2-3 | NA | TRBV4-2 | TGTGCCAGCAGCCAAGGGGACTCCACAGATACGCAGTATTTT | CASSQGDSTDTQYF
NA | TRBJ2-3 | NA | TRBV24-1 | TGTGCCGCGGGTGTTCGATCCCCGCAGTATTTT | CAAGVRSPQYF
NA | TRBJ2-3 | TRBD1 | TRBV6-5 | TGTGCCAGCAGCCTCCGACAGGGGGCGACGCAGTATTTT | CASSLRQGATQYF
NA | TRBJ1-4 | NA | TRBV9 | TGTGCCAGCAGCGTATTCCCAGGGGCAGCTACTAATGAAAAACTGTTTTTT | CASSVFPGAATNEKLFF
NA | TRBJ2-1 | TRBD1 | TRBV2 | TGTGCCAGCAGTGAAGCTAGACGCCTTCGGGACAGACCCGACAATGAGCAGTTCTTC | CASSEARRLRDRPDNEQFF
NA | TRBJ2-1 | NA | TRBV11-2 | TGTGCCAGCAGCTTAGTGTCCGGGGAAAATGAGCAGTTCTTC | CASSLVSGENEQFF
NA | TRBJ1-2 | NA | TRBV7-6 | TGTGCCAGCAGCTTAGGGGCCGCAGGGGCCCTTTCGGGCTACACCTTC | CASSLGAAGALSGYTF
NA | TRBJ2-4 | TRBD1 | TRBV24-1 | TGTGCCACCAGTTTCGGGACAGGGGGCATTCAGTACTTC | CATSFGTGGIQYF